This T cell receptor beta chain is drawn from a study of T-cell memory formation after mild COVID-19 (dated by TCRdb to about 2021). For the wider study: TCR sequence clusters from the two donors were largely donor specific. In a couple of donors, T-cell clones that expanded and contracted after mild COVID-19 were tracked by sequencing TCRalpha and TCRbeta repertoires over time. The cohort comprised two young, previously healthy adult volunteers, one female and one male. What the research found in general, with its limitations: Clones that contracted from day 15 to 85 showed balanced CD4/CD8 phenotypes, whereas a second wave of clones that expanded from day 15 to 37 leaned towards CD4+. Only a couple of mild cases were covered by the study, and larger cohorts that include severe cases with pre-infection samples were considered necessary. Some responding clones were detected in pre-infection memory, which suggested that pre-existing cross-reactive memory T cells had joined the SARS-CoV-2 response. SARS-CoV-2 specificity was not confirmed for the second-wave clones peaking on day 37. Contracting CD4+ clones were found mainly in CM and EM memory subsets, while CD8+ clones were enriched in EMRA.

From the cysteine through the phenylalanine, the CDR3 covers 13 amino acids. Solely the CDR3 DNA is kept, with 39 bases framed from the first base. Taken from the germline V gene (reference sequence), the CDR1 and CDR2 loops are SSHAT and FNYEAQ. About this clonotype: Its antigen target is currently unknown. One end of the junction varies from germline; a read error may be responsible.

Instrument on record: Illumina NovaSeq 6000. cDNA libraries for TCRalpha and TCRbeta were prepared by 5'RACE using constant-segment primers, with sample barcodes and unique molecular identifiers added. Trizol reagent was used to extract RNA from every sample. Amplification of the libraries took two PCR steps, and the second step added a second sample barcode plus Illumina TruSeq adapters. Sequencing of the libraries was done on an Illumina NovaSeq, producing 2 x 150 bp paired-end reads. The authors' analysis ran thus. Demultiplexing of reads and collapsing into UMI-guided consensus sequences were performed with migec v1.2.7. Using mixcr v2.1.11, the UMI consensuses were aligned to TRA and TRB V and J templates and assembled into clonotypes. Clonotypes were classified as expanded or contracted when called significant by both edgeR and NoisET, with noise models trained on biological replicates. For edgeR calls, a false discovery rate-adjusted p below 0.01 and a log2 fold-change threshold of 1 were applied. As an exploratory analysis of dynamics, max-normalized trajectories of the 1000 most abundant clonotypes were examined with PCA combined with hierarchical clustering. Each responding clone was given a CD4 or CD8 phenotype based on the CD4+ and CD8+ repertoires, which had been sequenced separately. The public reads were run again by TCRdb, first through fastp at Q25 and then through MiXCR, and only productive beta chains were kept. CDR3 protein duplicates are merged, each entry listing the most common genes and DNA. Here the V and J calls rest on TCRdb's processing, not on the authors' analysis. The sample contains 250,000 to 300,000 distinct CDR3 sequences, approximately 8% of them found a single time. Of the sample, 22% is held by the ten largest clones.

PBMCs were isolated by Ficoll-Paque density gradient centrifugation. The sequencing sample was made of PBMCs or a T cell subset sorted from them (not recorded which). The chain links TRBV7-7 with TRBJ2-2; no D gene is confidently identified. The sequence was collected from a man aged 18 to 29 who had mild COVID-19 (a few samples of this study predate the infection). The sample titles of this study are shuffled in the database, so cell type and time point are left out; the donor was told from shared clones. This receptor carries the CDR3 CASSPEFTGELFF. The sequenced DNA: TGTGCTAGCAGCCCGGAGTTCACCGGGGAGCTGTTTTTT.